This T cell receptor beta chain was sequenced in a study of tumor-infiltrating lymphocytes in localized non-small cell lung cancer. Study overall: Patients included smokers and never-smokers with various histologies, some sampled after neoadjuvant chemotherapy. General observations from the study: Tumor T-cell fraction from TCR sequencing was not associated with recurrence-free survival (p = 0.61). Different pieces of the same tissue were used for each assay.

From germline, CDR1 is MNHEY and CDR2 SVGAGI. CDR3 length: 15 amino acids. Trimming pared 2 bases from V and 5 bases from J, leaving 15 bases between. Sequenced by immunoSEQ multiplex PCR; TCRdb stores in-frame clones only, minus some. Among 14,000 to 15,000 clones listed, around 81% were seen once. Of note for this clone: Its antigen is as yet unknown.

Sequenced input: lung tumor tissue. The chain links TRBV6-5 to TRBJ2-5, with no clear D. The clonotype comes from a human donor with non-small cell lung cancer. CDR3 amino acids: CASSYDSKARETQYF. The CDR3 bases are TGTGCCAGCAGTTACGACTCGAAGGCCCGGGAGACCCAGTACTTC.